These T cell receptor beta chains were read from a single sample in a study of vaccination and CD4 T cells after COVID-19. These receptors' targets are unknown. Each CDR3 protein gets one entry after TCRdb re-called the PCR reads with MiXCR. This table has 10,000 to 15,000 distinct CDR3 sequences, roughly 56% appearing once. Sequenced sample: CD4+ T cells from blood, cultured in vitro. These receptors were collected from a human donor who had recovered from COVID-19. Both conserved end residues are part of each CDR3. Each record gives: V gene, CDR3 length, D gene, clone size, J gene, CDR3 DNA, CDR3 protein. D genes are given only for firm matches. Clone sizes are given selectively: once, few, many, or a class where the clone is expanded.

TRBV7-9	16	-	-	TRBJ2-3	TGTGCCAGCAGCTTATGGGCAGGAGGTAGCACAGATACGCAGTATTTT	CASSLWAGGSTDTQYF
TRBV25-1	19	TRBD1	-	TRBJ1-5	TGTGCCAGCAGTGTAATCCGGGACAGGGTATTTTCATGGAATCAGCCCCAGCATTTT	CASSVIRDRVFSWNQPQHF
TRBV19	14	-	-	TRBJ1-2	TGTGCCAGTAGCTCAAGTTCTACTAACTATGGCTACACCTTC	CASSSSSTNYGYTF
TRBV20-1	14	-	-	TRBJ2-1	TGCAGTGCTAGGGGCGTACGGTCCTACAATGAGCAGTTCTTC	CSARGVRSYNEQFF
TRBV30	13	TRBD2	-	TRBJ2-3	TGTGCCTGGAGCGGGAGGTCCACAGATACGCAGTATTTT	CAWSGRSTDTQYF
TRBV7-9	16	TRBD1	-	TRBJ1-1	TGTGCCAGCAGCACGTCCCCCGGGACAGGGAAAACTGAAGCTTTCTTT	CASSTSPGTGKTEAFF
TRBV6-2/TRBV6-3	11	-	-	TRBJ2-3	TGTGCCAGCAGTTCATGGGATACGCAGTATTTT	CASSSWDTQYF
TRBV6-5	16	TRBD1	-	TRBJ1-6	TGTGCCAGCAGTTACACCTGGACAGGGGCGGGTTCACCCCTCCACTTT	CASSYTWTGAGSPLHF
TRBV7-9	11	-	-	TRBJ2-1	TGTGCCAGCATCGCCTACAATGAGCAGTTCTTC	CASIAYNEQFF
TRBV20-1	13	-	-	TRBJ2-5	TGCAGTGCTAGAATCGGGGCTCGGGAGACCCAGTACTTC	CSARIGARETQYF
TRBV29-1	12	-	-	TRBJ1-2	TGCAGCGTTGGAAAGGGGAACTATGGCTACACCTTC	CSVGKGNYGYTF
TRBV2	11	-	few	TRBJ1-2	TGTGCCAGCAGTGAATGGCGTGGCTACACCTTC	CASSEWRGYTF